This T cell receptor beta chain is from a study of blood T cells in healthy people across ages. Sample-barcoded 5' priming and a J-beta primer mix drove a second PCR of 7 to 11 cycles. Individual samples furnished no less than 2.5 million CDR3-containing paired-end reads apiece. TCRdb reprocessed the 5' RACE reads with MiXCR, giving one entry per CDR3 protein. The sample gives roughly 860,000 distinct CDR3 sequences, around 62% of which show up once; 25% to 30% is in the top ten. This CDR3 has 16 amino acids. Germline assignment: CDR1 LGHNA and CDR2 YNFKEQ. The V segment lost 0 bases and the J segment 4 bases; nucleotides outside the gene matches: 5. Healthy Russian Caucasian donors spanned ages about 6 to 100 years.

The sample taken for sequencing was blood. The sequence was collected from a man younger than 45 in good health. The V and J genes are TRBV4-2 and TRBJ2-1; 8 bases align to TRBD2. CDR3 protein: CASSQDIGGAYNEQFF. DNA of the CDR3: TGTGCCAGCAGCCAAGATATCGGGGGGGCTTACAATGAGCAGTTCTTC.